The T cell receptor (beta chain) under discussion was sequenced for a study of monozygotic twins with inflammatory bowel disease. Skipping T cell sorting, the study isolated total RNA directly from whole blood. The germline V gene has CDR1 PRHDT and CDR2 FYEKMQ (reference sequence). The CDR3 extends over 14 amino acids. TCR libraries each used around 3.5 ug of total RNA. Added by template switching were UMIs that each held a 6-nucleotide sample barcode. TCRdb reanalyzed the 5' RACE reads and collapses them to one entry per CDR3 protein, without DNA. The sample yields 150,000 to 200,000 distinct CDR3 sequences, of which the top ten take up 2.8%.

V gene TRBV13 combines with J gene TRBJ2-5; TCRdb's D call of TRBD2 is untestable without DNA. Input material: blood. The sequence came from a human donor with ulcerative colitis or Crohn's disease, or a healthy co-twin of an affected twin (not recorded which). CDR3: CASSLVGGKETQYF.